The clone carrying this TCR beta chain came up a few times. The antigen is unknown. Germline-derived CDR1 and CDR2 are SGHTA and FQGTGA. V lost 3 bases and J 6 bases, leaving 12 bases between the germline ends. The CDR3 has 14 residues. TCRdb called the reads again in MiXCR, with one record for every CDR3 protein. The data hold some 150,000 distinct CDR3 sequences, with approximately 30% observed a single time. These data originate in a study of T cell repertoires in cytomegalovirus infection. The wider study: Newly reported HLA-C-restricted and thoroughly characterized HLA-B-restricted CMV epitopes were employed. Matching HLA type, along with CMV infection, was indicated by public TCR beta signatures.

This specimen consisted of CD8+ T cells from cultured PBMCs, obtained from culture after CMV antigen stimulation. This receptor was obtained from a human donor in good health (CMV status not recorded). Some clones in this sample may be carry-over from other donors' samples. The rearrangement uses TRBV7-3 and TRBJ2-1, with D perhaps matching TRBD2 (5 bases). CDR3: CASSFPGSGNEQFF. CDR3 DNA: TGTGCCAGCAGCTTCCCGGGGAGCGGCAATGAGCAGTTCTTC.